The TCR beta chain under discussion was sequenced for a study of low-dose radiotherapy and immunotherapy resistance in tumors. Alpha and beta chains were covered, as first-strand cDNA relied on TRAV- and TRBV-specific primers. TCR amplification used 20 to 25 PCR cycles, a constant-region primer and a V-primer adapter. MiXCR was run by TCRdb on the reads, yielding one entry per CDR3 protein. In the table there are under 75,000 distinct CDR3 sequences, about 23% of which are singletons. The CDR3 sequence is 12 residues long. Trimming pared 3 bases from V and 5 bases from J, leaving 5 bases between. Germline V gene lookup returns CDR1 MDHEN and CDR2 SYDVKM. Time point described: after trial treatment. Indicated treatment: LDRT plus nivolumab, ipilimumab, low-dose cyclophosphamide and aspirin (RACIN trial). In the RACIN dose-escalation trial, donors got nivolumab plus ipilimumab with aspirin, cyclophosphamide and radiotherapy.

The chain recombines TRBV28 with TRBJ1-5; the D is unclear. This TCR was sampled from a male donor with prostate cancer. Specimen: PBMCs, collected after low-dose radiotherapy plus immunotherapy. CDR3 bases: TGTGCCAGCAGTTTTAGGGATCAGCCCCAGCATTTT. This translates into CASSFRDQPQHF. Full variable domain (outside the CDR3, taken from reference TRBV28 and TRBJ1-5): DVKVTQSSRYLVKRTGEKVFLECVQDMDHENMFWYRQDPGLGLRLIYFSYDVKMKEKGDIPEGYSVSREKKERFSLILESASTNQTSMYLCASSFRDQPQHFGDGTRLSIL.